This T cell receptor beta chain was identified during a study of Ad26.COV2.S vaccination and SARS-CoV-2 variants. Turning to the study itself: Ad26.COV2.S was injected intramuscularly once or twice, 56 days apart. The study's findings and limits: People given the vaccine had a wider spike-specific TCR breadth than placebo recipients did.

The treatment was: about 20 received Ad26.COV2.S at low or high dose, single or two shots; about 5 received placebo; per-sample allocation not given. Material that was analyzed had been drawn on day 63 after the first vaccine or placebo injection. Boston provided a donor who was an adult aged 18-55 years. Vaccination employed an Ad26 vector expressing the Wuhan-strain SARS-CoV-2 spike. Clones were sequenced by immunoSEQ multiplex PCR, and TCRdb holds only the in-frame ones, with some missing. Of hundreds of thousands of clones in the sample, 70% to 90% were seen once. The CDR3 is made up of 14 amino acids. The germline V and J ends were trimmed by 3 bases and 4 bases, with 12 bases remaining between them. Germline lookup yields CDR1 DFQATT and CDR2 SNEGSKA (reference sequence). As to this clone: Its cognate antigen is unknown.

J is TRBJ2-2 and V is TRBV20-1, with D possibly being TRBD1 or TRBD2 (5 bases each). The material sequenced was peripheral blood, taken in a trial of Ad26.COV2.S vaccine versus placebo. The receptor was isolated from a person between 18 and 59 years old who received the Ad26.COV2.S COVID-19 vaccine or a placebo. The CDR3 sequence: CSASRGLSTGELFF. In DNA form, the CDR3 reads TGCAGTGCTAGTCGGGGCTTGAGCACCGGGGAGCTGTTTTTT.